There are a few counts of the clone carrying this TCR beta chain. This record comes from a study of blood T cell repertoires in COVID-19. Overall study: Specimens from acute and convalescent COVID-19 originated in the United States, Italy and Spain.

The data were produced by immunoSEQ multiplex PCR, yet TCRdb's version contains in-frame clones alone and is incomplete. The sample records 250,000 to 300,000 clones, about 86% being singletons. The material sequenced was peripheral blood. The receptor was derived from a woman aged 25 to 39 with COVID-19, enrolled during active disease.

The CDR3 region is CASSPAGSGNTIYF. CDR3 coding DNA: TGTGCCAGCAGCCCGGCGGGCTCTGGAAACACCATATATTTT. The chain links TRBV28 to TRBJ1-3; D is uncertain. Germline-derived CDR1 and CDR2 are MDHEN and SYDVKM. V was cut by 6 bases and J by 0 bases, with 9 bases left in between. The CDR3 is 14 amino acids.